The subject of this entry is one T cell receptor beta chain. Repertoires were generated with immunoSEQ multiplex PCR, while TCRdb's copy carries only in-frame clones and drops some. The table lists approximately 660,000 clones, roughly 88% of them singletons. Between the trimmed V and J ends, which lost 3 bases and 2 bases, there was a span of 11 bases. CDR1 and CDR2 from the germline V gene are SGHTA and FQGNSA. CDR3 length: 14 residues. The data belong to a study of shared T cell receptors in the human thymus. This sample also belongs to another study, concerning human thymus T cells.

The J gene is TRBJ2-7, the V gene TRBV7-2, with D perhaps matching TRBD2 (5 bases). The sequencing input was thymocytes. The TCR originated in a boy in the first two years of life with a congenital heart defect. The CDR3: CASSFTSSTYEQYF. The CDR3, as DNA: TGTGCCAGCAGCTTCACTAGTTCAACCTACGAGCAGTACTTC.